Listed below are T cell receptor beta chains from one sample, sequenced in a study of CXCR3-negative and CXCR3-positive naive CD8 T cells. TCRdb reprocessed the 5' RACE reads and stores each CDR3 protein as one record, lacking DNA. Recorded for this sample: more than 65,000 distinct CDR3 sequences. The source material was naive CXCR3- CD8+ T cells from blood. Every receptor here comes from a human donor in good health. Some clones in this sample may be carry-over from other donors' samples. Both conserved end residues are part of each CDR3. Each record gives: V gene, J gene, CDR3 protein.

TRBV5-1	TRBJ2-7	CASRPRGTGIYEQYF
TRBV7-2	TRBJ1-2	CASSLGSGWVYGYTF
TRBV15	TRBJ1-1	CATSRDRANTEAFF
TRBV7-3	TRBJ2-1	CASSHLGVPEQFF
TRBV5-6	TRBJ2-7	CASSLDPSGSYEQYF
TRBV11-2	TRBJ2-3	CASSFGTSGTDTQYF
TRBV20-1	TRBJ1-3	CSAAPFRTNRDLEELRGNTIYF
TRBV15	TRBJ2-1	CATSRKAPGGPYNEQFF
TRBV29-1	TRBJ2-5	CSVEDPLGQGEETQYF
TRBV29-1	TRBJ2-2	CSVLSDTGELFF
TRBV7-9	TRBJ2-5	CASRQEAQETQYF
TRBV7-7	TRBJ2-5	CASSSLAGEQETQYF
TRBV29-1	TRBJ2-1	CSARTGVSGGSYNEQFF
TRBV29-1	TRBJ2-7	CSVERILSYEQYF
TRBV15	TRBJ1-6	CATSRGRTTYNSPLHF
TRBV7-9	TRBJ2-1	CASSPSVAGGEQFF
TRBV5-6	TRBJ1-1	CASSFAWDTNTEAFF
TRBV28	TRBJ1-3	CASSERGATGIYF
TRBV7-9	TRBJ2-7	CASRPGTISYEQYF
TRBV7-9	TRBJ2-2	CASTPKGPHTGELFF
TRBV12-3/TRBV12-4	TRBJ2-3	CASTSMGGSADTQYF
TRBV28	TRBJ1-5	CASSSTGDWGAQHF
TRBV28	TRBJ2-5	CASSLRTSGIQETQYF
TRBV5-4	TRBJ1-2	CASSPKIQFSGGYTF
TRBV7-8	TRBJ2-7	CASSETGGSYYEQYF
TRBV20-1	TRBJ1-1	CSARDLTGLLNTEAFF
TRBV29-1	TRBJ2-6	CSVDPGDNVLTF
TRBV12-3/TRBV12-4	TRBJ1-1	CASSLERNTEAFF